One and the same sample provided the 23 T cell receptor beta chains below, sequenced in a study of Ad26.COV2.S vaccination and SARS-CoV-2 variants. The treatment: 15 to 20 received Ad26.COV2.S at low or high dose, single or two shots; about 5 received placebo; per-sample allocation not given. Samples were taken on day 63 after the first vaccine or placebo injection. Produced via immunoSEQ multiplex PCR; TCRdb's table is partial and in-frame only. Here the sample spans 450,000 to 550,000 clones, 89% being singletons. Sequenced material: peripheral blood, taken in a trial of Ad26.COV2.S vaccine versus placebo. The receptors stem from a person between 18 and 65 years old who received the Ad26.COV2.S COVID-19 vaccine or a placebo.

This chain links TRBV7-6 with TRBJ2-7, with D unclear. V lost 5 bases and J lost 2, with 16 bases in between. Germline V gene data show CDR1 as SGHVS and CDR2 as FNYEAQ. CDR3 size: 15 residues. The CDR3 sequence is CASSPTRSLTYEQYF. The CDR3 DNA reads TGTGCCAGCAGCCCCACAAGGAGCCTCACCTACGAGCAGTACTTC.

V usage is TRBV9 and J usage is TRBJ1-1; D is unclear. This CDR3 is 16 amino acids long. V was cut by 3 bases and J by 7 bases, with 22 bases left in between. Looked up from germline, CDR1 is SGDLS and CDR2 is YYNGEE. The CDR3: CASSGGPGWTSYEAFF. Written as DNA, the CDR3 is TGTGCCAGCAGCGGAGGACCGGGCTGGACGTCTTATGAAGCTTTCTTT.

The chain has TRBV6-5 and TRBJ2-1; the match to TRBD2 covers 9 bases. The CDR3 is made up of 15 amino acids. The germline CDR1 and CDR2 sequences are MNHEY and SVGAGI. The V and J ends lost 1 base and 8 bases, in that order; junction bases with no gene match: 6. CDR3 bases: TGTGCCAGCAGTTACTGGCGGGAGGGTGTGGATGAGCAGTTCTTC. Translated: CASSYWREGVDEQFF.

This chain uses TRBV30 with TRBJ2-3, with unresolved D. The CDR3 is 12 amino acids. Germline V gives CDR1 GTSNPN, CDR2 SVGIG (reference sequence). Between the trimmed V and J ends, which lost 0 bases and 6 bases, there was a span of 7 bases. As DNA, the CDR3 is TGTGCCTGGAGTGTGGTAACGGATACGCAGTATTTT. It is translated as CAWSVVTDTQYF. Full variable domain (remainder filled in from reference TRBV30 and TRBJ2-3): SQTIHQWPATLVQPVGSPLSLECTVEGTSNPNLYWYRQAAGRGLQLLFYSVGIGQISSEVPQNLSASRPQDRQFILSSKKLLLSDSGFYLCAWSVVTDTQYFGPGTRLTVL.

This chain links TRBV19 with TRBJ1-5, with a tentative D call TRBD1 (5 bases). The V and J ends lost 3 bases and 3 bases respectively, with 15 bases between them. The CDR3 has 16 residues. Germline loops: CDR1 LNHDA, CDR2 SQIVND (reference sequence). CDR3 loop: CASSMIRVGDNQPQHF. The CDR3 DNA reads TGTGCCAGTAGTATGATCAGGGTCGGTGACAATCAGCCCCAGCATTTT.

J is TRBJ1-1 and V is TRBV7-6; 9 positions agree with TRBD1. With 3 bases clipped from V and 6 bases from J, the junction kept 17 bases outside the gene matches. Germline V CDR1 and CDR2: SGHVS, FNYEAQ. The CDR3 totals 18 residues. The CDR3 is CASSFVPGQGTSGPEAFF. In DNA form, the CDR3 reads TGTGCCAGCAGCTTTGTTCCGGGACAGGGTACAAGTGGTCCTGAAGCTTTCTTT.

The chain uses TRBV6-2 or TRBV6-3 and TRBJ2-2, with D tentatively TRBD2 (6 bases). CDR3 length equals 14 residues. The germline gives CDR1 MNHEY, CDR2 SVGEGT. V lost 2 bases, J lost 5 bases, and 9 bases lay in between. Written as DNA, the CDR3 is TGTGCCAGCAGTTACGCGGGACCTACCGGGGAGCTGTTTTTT. Translating it yields CASSYAGPTGELFF.

V is TRBV6-5 and J is TRBJ2-2; 9 bases match TRBD1. Germline V gene sequence: CDR1 MNHEY, CDR2 SVGAGI. This CDR3 comprises 15 residues. V was pared by 6 bases and J by 3 bases, with 5 bases of the junction left unmatched. CDR3 in amino acids: CASRSGQGDTGELFF. The CDR3 nucleotides read TGTGCCAGCAGGTCGGGACAGGGCGACACCGGGGAGCTGTTTTTT.

The rearrangement links TRBV6-5 to TRBJ2-7, with a possible D match to TRBD1 (6 bases). The V and J ends lost 6 bases and 2 bases respectively, with 14 bases between them. This CDR3 is built from 14 residues. Germline-derived CDR1 and CDR2 are MNHEY and SVGAGI. CDR3 sequence: CASRRTDGTYEQYF. The CDR3 region has the DNA TGTGCCAGCAGGCGGACAGACGGAACCTACGAGCAGTACTTC.

The chain combines TRBV20-1 with TRBJ2-2; 10 bases are a match to TRBD2. The trim removed 3 bases at V and 5 bases at J, leaving 15 bases unmatched. The CDR3 covers 18 residues. In germline, CDR1 is DFQATT, CDR2 SNEGSKA (reference sequence). The DNA for the CDR3 is TGCAGTGCTAGTCCTTTCGGGGGGATAGCGGGAGGAACCGGGGAGCTGTTTTTT. Its protein product is CSASPFGGIAGGTGELFF.

Note on this clone: The same CDR3 arises from other DNA sequences in this sample as well. The chain links TRBV5-1 to TRBJ1-1; D possibly corresponds to TRBD1 (5 bases). V was cut by 0 bases and J by 2 bases, with 8 bases left in between. Germline loops: CDR1 SGHRS, CDR2 YFSETQ. The CDR3 loop spans 14 amino acids. The CDR3 region is CASSLVGGNTEAFF. As DNA, the CDR3 is TGCGCCAGCAGCTTGGTTGGGGGAAACACTGAAGCTTTCTTT.

The chain combines TRBV30 with TRBJ2-7; 10 bases match TRBD1. Germline V gives CDR1 GTSNPN, CDR2 SVGIG (reference sequence). CDR3 length: 15 residues. Trimming cost V 2 bases and J 5 bases; bases outside gene matches: 9. The CDR3 DNA follows: TGTGCCTGGAGTATACCGGGACAGGGGAAACACGAGCAGTACTTC. Encoded protein: CAWSIPGQGKHEQYF. Drawing the rest from reference TRBV30 and TRBJ2-7, the complete variable domain is SQTIHQWPATLVQPVGSPLSLECTVEGTSNPNLYWYRQAAGRGLQLLFYSVGIGQISSEVPQNLSASRPQDRQFILSSKKLLLSDSGFYLCAWSIPGQGKHEQYFGPGTRLTVT.

This rearrangement joins TRBV7-9 to TRBJ2-1, with D possibly TRBD2 on 6 matching bases. The CDR3 spans 13 residues. Germline values: CDR1 SEHNR, CDR2 FQNEAQ (reference sequence). V was shortened by 4 bases and J by 4 bases, with 8 bases between the two germline ends. The chain's CDR3 is CASSSTRYNEQFF. The DNA of the CDR3 is TGTGCCAGCAGCTCGACTAGATACAATGAGCAGTTCTTC.

CDR3 protein: CASSLVGVRDTEAFF. The CDR3 DNA follows: TGCGCCAGCAGCTTGGTGGGGGTTCGGGACACTGAAGCTTTCTTT. The V and J genes are TRBV5-1 and TRBJ1-1; D might be TRBD1 (5 bases). The germline V gene encodes CDR1 SGHRS and CDR2 YFSETQ. CDR3 length equals 15 residues. The germline V and J ends were trimmed by 0 bases and 3 bases, with 12 bases remaining between them.

This clone was seen just once. V is TRBV3-1 (or the pseudogene TRBV3-2) and J is TRBJ2-7; D ambiguous. CDR1 is LGHDT and CDR2 is YNNKEL in the germline V gene (reference sequence). This CDR3 is 14 amino acids long. V shed 0 bases and J shed 4 bases, with 10 bases lying between them. The CDR3 loop is CASSQDLNMYEQYF. CDR3 sequence (DNA): TGTGCCAGCAGCCAAGATCTTAATATGTACGAGCAGTACTTC.

The chain is built from TRBV10-2 and TRBJ2-1, with TRBD2 matching over 7 bases. The CDR3 covers 15 residues. V shed 3 bases and J 6 bases; nucleotides not matched to a gene: 8. Germline V gene data show CDR1 as WSHSY and CDR2 as SAAADI. The CDR3: CASSDLRRESNEQFF. CDR3 sequence (DNA): TGCGCCAGCAGTGATTTGAGGCGGGAGAGCAATGAGCAGTTCTTC.

The chain uses TRBV7-2 and TRBJ2-4; D gene unclear. Germline loops: CDR1 SGHTA, CDR2 FQGNSA. V dropped 5 bases and J dropped 4 bases, with 12 bases sitting between them. The CDR3 has 14 amino acids. The CDR3 reads CASSPQDGKNIQYF. CDR3 coding DNA: TGTGCCAGCAGCCCGCAAGACGGTAAAAACATTCAGTACTTC.

The sample holds one count of this clone. This chain joins TRBV29-1 and TRBJ1-2, with a tentative D call TRBD1 (5 bases). In germline, CDR1 is SQVTM, CDR2 ANQGSEA. Trimming left V 5 bases short and J 4 bases short, with 14 bases between. This CDR3 is built from 13 residues. Written as DNA, the CDR3 is TGCAGCGTTCAGGGTCAGGGTGGCTATGGCTACACCTTC. Translating it yields CSVQGQGGYGYTF.

In nucleotides, the CDR3 is TGTGCCAGCAGTTTAGGGGTCACCCCCTACAATGAGCAGTTCTTC. This translates into CASSLGVTPYNEQFF. The chain combines TRBV28 with TRBJ2-1, with D unresolved. The CDR3 spans 15 residues. Looked up from germline, CDR1 is MDHEN and CDR2 is SYDVKM. Trimming left V 2 bases short and J 2 bases short, with 10 bases between.

This sequence joins TRBV7-2 and TRBJ2-7; no firm D call. The CDR3 runs to 13 residues. V dropped 4 bases and J dropped 2 bases, with 9 bases sitting between them. Germline V lookup: CDR1 SGHTA, CDR2 FQGNSA. The CDR3 loop is CASSSQAPYEQYF. CDR3 coding DNA: TGTGCCAGCAGCTCCCAGGCCCCCTACGAGCAGTACTTC.

The chain has TRBV15 and TRBJ2-3; 13 bases align to TRBD2. This CDR3 region has 18 residues. V lost 0 bases to trimming and J lost 1 base; unmatched junction nucleotides: 4. Germline V gives CDR1 LNHNV, CDR2 YYDKDF (reference sequence). The CDR3: CATSRDWTSGSRTDTQYF. The CDR3 DNA reads TGTGCCACCAGCAGAGATTGGACTAGCGGGAGCCGCACAGATACGCAGTATTTT.

This rearrangement joins TRBV19 to TRBJ1-5; TRBD1 agrees at 7 bases. CDR3 length equals 16 residues. V gave up 3 bases and J gave up 5 bases; unmatched junction bases: 10. Germline CDR1 and CDR2: LNHDA and SQIVND (reference sequence). DNA of the CDR3: TGTGCCAGTAGTATCGTAGGAGACAGGGCCGATCAGCCCCAGCATTTT. It is translated as CASSIVGDRADQPQHF.

The J gene is TRBJ2-7, the V gene TRBV14; TRBD2 aligns across 11 bases. The CDR3 loop spans 15 amino acids. Germline CDR1 and CDR2: SGHDN and FVKESK. The junction had 5 bases not matched to a gene; V was cut back by 1 base and J by 6 bases. CDR3 amino acids: CASSQGLAGPSEQYF. CDR3 in DNA: TGTGCCAGCAGCCAAGGACTAGCGGGACCCAGCGAGCAGTACTTC.